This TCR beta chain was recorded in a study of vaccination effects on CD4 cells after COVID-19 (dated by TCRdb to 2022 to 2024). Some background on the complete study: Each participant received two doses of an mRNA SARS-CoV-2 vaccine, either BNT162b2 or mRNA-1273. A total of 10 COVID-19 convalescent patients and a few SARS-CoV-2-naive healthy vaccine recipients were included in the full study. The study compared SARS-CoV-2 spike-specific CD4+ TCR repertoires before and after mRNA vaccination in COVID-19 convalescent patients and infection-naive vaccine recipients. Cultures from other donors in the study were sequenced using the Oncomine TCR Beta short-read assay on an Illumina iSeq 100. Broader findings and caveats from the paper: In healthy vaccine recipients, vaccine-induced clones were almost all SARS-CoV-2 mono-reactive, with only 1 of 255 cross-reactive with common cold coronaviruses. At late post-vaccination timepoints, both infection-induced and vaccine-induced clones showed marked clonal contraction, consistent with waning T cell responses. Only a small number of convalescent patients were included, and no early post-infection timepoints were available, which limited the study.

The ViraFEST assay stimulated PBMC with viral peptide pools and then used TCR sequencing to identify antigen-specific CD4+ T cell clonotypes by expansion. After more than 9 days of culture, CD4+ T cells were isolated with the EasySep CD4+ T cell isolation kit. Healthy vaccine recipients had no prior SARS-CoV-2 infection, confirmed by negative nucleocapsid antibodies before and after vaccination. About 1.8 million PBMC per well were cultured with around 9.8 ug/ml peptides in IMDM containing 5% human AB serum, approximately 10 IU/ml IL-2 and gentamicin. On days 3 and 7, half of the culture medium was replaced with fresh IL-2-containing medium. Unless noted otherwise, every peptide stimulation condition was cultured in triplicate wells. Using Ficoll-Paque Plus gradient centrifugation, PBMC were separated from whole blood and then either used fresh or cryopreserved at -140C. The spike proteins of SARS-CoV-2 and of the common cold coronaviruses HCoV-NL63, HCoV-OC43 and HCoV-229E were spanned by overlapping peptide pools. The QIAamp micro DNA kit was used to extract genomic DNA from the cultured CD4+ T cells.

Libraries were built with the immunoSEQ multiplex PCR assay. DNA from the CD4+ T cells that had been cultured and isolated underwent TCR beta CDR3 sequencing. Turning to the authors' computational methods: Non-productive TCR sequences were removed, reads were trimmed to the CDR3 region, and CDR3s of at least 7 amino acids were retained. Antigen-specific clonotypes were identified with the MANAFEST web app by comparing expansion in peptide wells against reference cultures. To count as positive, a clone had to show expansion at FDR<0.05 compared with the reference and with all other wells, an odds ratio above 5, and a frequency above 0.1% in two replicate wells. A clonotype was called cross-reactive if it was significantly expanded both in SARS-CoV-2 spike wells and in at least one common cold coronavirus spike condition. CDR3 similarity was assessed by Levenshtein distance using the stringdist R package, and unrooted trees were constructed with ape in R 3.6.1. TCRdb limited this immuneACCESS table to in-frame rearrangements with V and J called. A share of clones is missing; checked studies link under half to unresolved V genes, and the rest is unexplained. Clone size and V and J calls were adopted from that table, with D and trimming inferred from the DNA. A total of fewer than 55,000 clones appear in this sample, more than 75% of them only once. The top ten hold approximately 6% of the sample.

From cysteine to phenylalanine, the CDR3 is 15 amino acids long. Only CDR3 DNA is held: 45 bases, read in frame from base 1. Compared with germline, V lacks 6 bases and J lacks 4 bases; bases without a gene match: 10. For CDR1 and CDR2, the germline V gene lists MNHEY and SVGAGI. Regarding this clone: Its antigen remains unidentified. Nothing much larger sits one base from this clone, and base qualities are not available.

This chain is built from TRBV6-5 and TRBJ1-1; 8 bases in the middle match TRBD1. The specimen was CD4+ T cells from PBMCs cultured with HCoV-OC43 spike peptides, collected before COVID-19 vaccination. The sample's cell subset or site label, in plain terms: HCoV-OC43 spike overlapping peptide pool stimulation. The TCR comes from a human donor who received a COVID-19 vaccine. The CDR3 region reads CASSLAGGRRTEAFF. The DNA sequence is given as TGTGCCAGCAGCCTGGCAGGGGGCAGGCGCACTGAAGCTTTCTTT.